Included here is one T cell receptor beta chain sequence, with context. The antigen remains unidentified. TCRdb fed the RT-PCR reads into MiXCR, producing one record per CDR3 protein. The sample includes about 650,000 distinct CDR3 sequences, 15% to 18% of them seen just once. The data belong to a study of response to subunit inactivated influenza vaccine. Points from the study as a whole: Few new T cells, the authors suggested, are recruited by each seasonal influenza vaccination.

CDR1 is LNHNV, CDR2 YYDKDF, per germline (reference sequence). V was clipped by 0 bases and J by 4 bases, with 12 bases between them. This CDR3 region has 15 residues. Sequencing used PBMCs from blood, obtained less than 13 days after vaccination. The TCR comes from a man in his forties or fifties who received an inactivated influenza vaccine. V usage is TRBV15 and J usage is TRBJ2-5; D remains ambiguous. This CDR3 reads CATSRDKQIVETQYF. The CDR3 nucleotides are TGTGCCACCAGCAGAGATAAGCAGATTGTAGAGACCCAGTACTTC.